This T cell receptor (beta chain) stems from a study of T cells after yellow fever vaccination. The overall study: The authors prepared low-cell-number fractions using SMART-Seq v4 Ultra Low Input.

CDR1 SGHRS and CDR2 YFSETQ come from the germline V gene. Unmatched junction bases numbered 8, after V lost 3 bases and J lost 4 bases. CDR3 length: 15 amino acids. Each CDR3 protein gets one entry after TCRdb re-called the 5' RACE reads with MiXCR. The data contain just under 600,000 distinct CDR3 sequences, approximately 13% of them singletons. The table lists this clonotype with a few counts. What it recognizes is unknown. The study's findings and limits: The presence of abundant clonotypes contaminating from the bulk population was possible in FACS-sorted repertoires. Among primary-vaccination clones, most reappeared after the booster, at roughly 96% for CD4 and 85% to 90% for CD8. The CD4 compartment and the CD8 compartment contained a small share of clonotypes in common.

This sequence originates from a man aged 25 to 40 who received the YFV17D yellow fever vaccine. Source: PBMCs, taken on the day of the yellow fever booster vaccination. The chain links TRBV5-1 to TRBJ2-7, with TRBD1 identical over 9 bases. CDR3 nucleotides: TGCGCCAGCAGCTCGGGCGGGACAGGGCTATACGAGCAGTACTTC. Amino acid sequence: CASSSGGTGLYEQYF.